This TCR beta chain was obtained from a study of blood T cell repertoires in COVID-19. Generated by immunoSEQ multiplex PCR, the TCRdb table keeps only in-frame clones and is missing some. Among some 400,000 clones listed, 70% to 90% were seen once. In germline, CDR1 is MGHRA, CDR2 YSYEKL. Trimming shortened V by 0 bases and J by 4 bases, and 18 bases separated the two germline ends. The CDR3 contains 17 residues. Seattle patient enrollment occurred during active infection, with longitudinal follow-up thereafter. The source material was peripheral blood. The origin of this receptor is a woman between 55 and 75 years old with COVID-19, enrolled during active disease. The V call is TRBV4-1, the J call TRBJ1-1; the D gene is possibly TRBD1 (6 bases). The DNA for the CDR3 is TGCGCCAGCAGCCAAGATCCGAGGGACACCCTGGGCACTGAAGCTTTCTTT. It encodes CASSQDPRDTLGTEAFF.